One T cell receptor beta chain is described in this entry. The record originates from a study of cytomegalovirus exposure and HLA in healthy donors. This PCR relied on a set of 60 Vbeta primers and 13 Jbeta primers. Produced via immunoSEQ multiplex PCR; TCRdb's table is partial and in-frame only. The sample table includes around 40,000 clones. This CDR3 spans 15 amino acids. Per germline, CDR1 LNHDA and CDR2 SQIVND (reference sequence). With 6 bases clipped from V and 11 bases from J, the junction kept 16 bases outside the gene matches. Sequenced material: PBMCs. The receptor's source is a human donor in good health. The chain couples TRBV19 to TRBJ1-1, with 9 bases that match TRBD1. CDR3: CASSRPGQGREYAFF. The CDR3 bases are TGTGCCAGTAGCCGTCCGGGACAGGGTAGGGAGTACGCTTTCTTT.